One T cell receptor (beta chain) is described in this entry. In its sample, this clone was seen a few times. The clone's antigen remains unknown. The input lacks base qualities; no much larger clone sits a single base away. Libraries were prepared through the immunoSEQ multiplex PCR assay. TCRdb retrieved this table from immuneACCESS and kept in-frame rearrangements only. Not all clones are present; in checked studies, unresolved V genes account for under half, and no reason is known for the remainder. This sample is represented by tens of thousands of clones; 60% to 75% of them were singletons. Together, the top ten hold 2.5% to 3.5% of the sample. The study evaluated CTLA-4 blockade (ipilimumab) given together with focal radiation therapy in patients who had chemo-refractory metastatic non-small-cell lung cancer. This entry belongs to a study of radiotherapy plus CTLA-4 blockade in lung cancer (dated by TCRdb to 2016 to 2018). Background for the entire study: Among enrolled patients, approximately 19% had an objective response and 25% to 35% reached disease control.

Inclusive of the bounding cysteine and phenylalanine, the CDR3 is 15 residues long. Only CDR3 DNA is held: 45 bases, read in frame from base 1. The germline V end is reduced by 5 bases and the J end by 2 bases; junction bases left unmatched: 6. The CDR1 and CDR2 encoded by the germline V gene are SGHAT and FQNNGV. What the authors observed across the whole study: The strongest predictors of response were reported to be early dynamic shifts in blood T cell clones along with a rise in serum interferon-beta following radiation. TCR clones derived from tumors expanded in peripheral blood after treatment with radiotherapy and ipilimumab.

The sequencing used peripheral blood, collected from a patient treated with radiotherapy plus ipilimumab. The receptor was derived from a human donor with non-small cell lung cancer whose response to radiotherapy plus ipilimumab could not be evaluated. Recombination linked TRBV11-2 to TRBJ1-2, with TRBD1 matching 9 junction bases. The sequenced DNA is TGTGCCAGCAGCCCCCGGGACAGGGCGAACTATGGCTACACCTTC. This codes for CASSPRDRANYGYTF. Outside the CDR3, residues come from the reference TRBV11-2 and TRBJ1-2 proteins, so the full variable domain is: EAGVAQSPRYKIIEKRQSVAFWCNPISGHATLYWYQQILGQGPKLLIQFQNNGVVDDSQLPKDRFSAERLKGVDSTLKIQPAKLEDSAVYLCASSPRDRANYGYTFGSGTRLTVV.